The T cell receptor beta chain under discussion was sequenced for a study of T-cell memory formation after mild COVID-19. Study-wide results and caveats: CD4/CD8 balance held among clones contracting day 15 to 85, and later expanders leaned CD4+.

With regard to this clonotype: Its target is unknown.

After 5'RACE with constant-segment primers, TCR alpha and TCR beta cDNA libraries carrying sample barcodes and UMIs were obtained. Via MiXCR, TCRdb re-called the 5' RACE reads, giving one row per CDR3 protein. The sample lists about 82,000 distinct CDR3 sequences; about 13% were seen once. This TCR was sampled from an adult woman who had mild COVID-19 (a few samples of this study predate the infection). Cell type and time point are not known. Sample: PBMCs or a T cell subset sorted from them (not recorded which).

In DNA form, the CDR3 reads TGTGCCAGCAGTGAAGCAGGGTTAAACATTCAGTACTTC. Translated, it gives CASSEAGLNIQYF. The chain has TRBV6-1 and TRBJ2-4, with D unresolved. The germline V gene has CDR1 MNHNS and CDR2 SASEGT. CDR3 length equals 13 residues. V was shortened by 0 bases and J by 6 bases, with 6 bases between the two germline ends.